Listed here is a single TCR beta chain. The antigen it binds to is not known. Base qualities are missing; no much larger clone stands one base away. The germline ends are 17 bases apart after V is trimmed by 5 bases and J by 0 bases. From the germline V gene (reference sequence), CDR1 is MNHNY and CDR2 is SVGAGI. The CDR3 holds 16 amino acids from the cysteine to the phenylalanine. The sequence is cut down to CDR3 DNA, 48 bases in frame from base 1. The cohort comprised hundreds of healthy bone marrow donors. Cohort members were all nominally healthy when sampled, although unrecorded immune exposures were likely present. The donor was CMV seronegative and belonged to the group of 352 seronegative cohort members. Each donor provided a peripheral blood sample, and peripheral blood mononuclear cells were used for TCR beta sequencing. Genomic DNA extraction from the blood cell samples was performed with the Qiagen DNeasy Blood Extraction Kit.

The method was the immunoSEQ multiplex PCR assay. The multiplex PCR relied on a mix of 60 forward primers for TCR Vbeta segments and 13 reverse primers for TCR Jbeta segments. The CDR3 region of rearranged TCR beta genes was amplified from genomic DNA by a multiplex PCR assay. On the Illumina HiSeq System, the amplified TCR beta libraries were sequenced as 87-base-pair reads. The published analysis was carried out like this. Across the 500 to 850 repertoires, a later analysis counted some 80 million unique TCR beta chains, some 11 million of which were shared by at least two donors. To remove PCR and sequencing errors, raw reads were error-corrected and collapsed into unique sequences using a nearest-neighbor algorithm that merged closely related sequences. CDR3 sequences were aligned to IMGT reference sequences to assign V, D and J gene segments. Each retained sequence needed at least a six-nucleotide match to both a V gene segment and a J gene segment. Rearrangements were classified as productive when the CDR3 lacked stop codons and remained in frame with V and J, and all other rearrangements were classified as non-productive. Following IMGT convention, CDR3 was defined as the stretch from the second conserved V-encoded cysteine up to the conserved J-encoded phenylalanine. In an earlier analysis of approximately 500 of the donors, sequences lacking an unambiguous match to a single V gene segment were excluded. In an earlier analysis of a few hundred of the donors, a V segment was called functional when productive rearrangements were above 56.7%, and segregating when the standard deviation between donors exceeded 5%. A statistical classification framework was developed to diagnose cytomegalovirus status using the catalog of TCR beta chain sequences. In a later analysis, TCR nucleotide sequences were compared against IMGT/GENE-DB human TR gene sequences so that V and J genes could be assigned. In a later analysis, CDR3 sequences and most-parsimonious VDJ recombination scenarios were assigned using the TCRdist pipeline. A later analysis defined each TCR beta chain by its CDR3 amino acid sequence plus V-gene family, and excluded reads lacking a unique V-gene family. In a later analysis, some 600 highly shared, low-generation-probability nucleotide sequences were removed to address suspected cross-contamination and a sequencing artifact. For each public chain, a later analysis derived a clonal expansion index from normalized ranks of inferred template counts within each repertoire. In a later analysis, generation probabilities were computed using a VDJ recombination model fitted to out-of-frame rearrangements, and the results were checked against IGoR. In a later analysis, TCR-TCR, TCR-HLA and TCR-CMV co-occurrence was scored with hypergeometric tests, and a repertoire-size bias correction was applied to TCR pairs. To estimate false discovery rates, a later analysis permuted the HLA or CMV assignments 20 times. In a later analysis, co-occurring TCRs were grouped using DBSCAN, with TCRdist sequence similarity added in when clustering inside HLA-allele-positive subsets. For co-occurrence clustering, repertoires with fewer than 30,000 or more than 120,000 public chains were excluded, along with several repertoires with anomalous nucleotide sharing. Sourced from immuneACCESS, this table was stored by TCRdb with only in-frame sequences that have V and J called. A share of the clones is absent; for the studies checked, an unresolved V gene accounts for under half, and the remainder has no known explanation. For V, J and clone size, that table is used; D and trimming come from the DNA. The table for this sample lists about 180,000 clones; under 85% of them were counted only once. The top ten clonotypes cover around 4.8% of the sample.

The data were taken from a study of cytomegalovirus exposure and HLA in healthy donors (dated by TCRdb to between 2016 and 2019). Turning to the overall study: An earlier analysis of roughly 500 of the donors reported roughly 300 Gb of sequence data and 100 million to 120 million unique TCR beta sequences obtained from some 200 million T cells. An early release that covered 500 to 800 HLA-typed donors contained approximately 300 gigabases of sequencing data and 65 million to 100 million unique TCR sequences. Among the approximately 400 genotyped donors, approximately 81% belonged to the genetic ancestry cluster associated with self-reported Caucasian donors. The study aimed to test whether signatures of past pathogen exposure could be identified by cataloging public T cell receptors. The study profiled the T cell repertoires of more than 500 subjects by immunosequencing and related them to cytomegalovirus serostatus. Besides the first cohort of under 700 subjects, a separate validation cohort made up of 120 or so different subjects was used. High-throughput TCR immunosequencing, statistical association of individual TCRs with disease status, and machine learning were combined to predict cytomegalovirus infection status. To study patterns of TCR occurrence, a later analysis re-analyzed previously published TCR beta repertoires from several hundred donors and added high-resolution HLA genotyping. The later analysis used no new phenotypic data to find candidate immune exposures, relying instead on TCR beta sequences and their occurrence across donors. To decide whether each TCR beta V gene segment behaved as functional or pseudogenic, an earlier analysis of some 600 of the donors relied on high-throughput TCR beta sequencing. Donor age, sex, ethnicity and CMV serostatus were collected together with the repertoire data. A later genetic analysis took genome-wide SNP genotypes for about 60% of the roughly 670 donors and used that subset as a discovery cohort. All discovery cohort repertoires had been generated using a single sequencing platform. Both class I and class II loci were covered by HLA typing, at four-digit resolution. Typing coverage differed by locus: A, B, C, DRB1 and DQB1 were typed in roughly 629-630 donors, DQA1 in about 500, DPA1 in nearly 610, and DPB1 in just under 490. Because of strong linkage in the cohort, five DR-DQ haplotypes were treated as single units for association and clustering. Among over 350 genotyped donors of the cohort, an average of 235,054 unique TCR beta nucleotide sequences were sequenced per donor, 15% to 20% of them non-productive. General study outcomes and caveats: In a later analysis, HLA-associated TCR beta chains showed more clonal expansion and lower generation probabilities than non-associated chains that were equally common. In both the original and validation cohorts, the classifier was reported to diagnose cytomegalovirus status with high specificity and sensitivity. In a later genetic analysis, fewer N-insertions in productive TCRs were reported among donors in an Asian-associated ancestry cluster than the approximately 710-donor mean. In an earlier analysis of a few hundred of the donors, most TCR beta V segments were observed in productive rearrangements about 87% or about 30% of the time, broadly matching IMGT annotations. In a later analysis, about 16,000 TCR beta sequences were associated with specific HLA alleles at a false discovery rate of 0.05. It was suggested by the authors that the approach could potentially be generalized to other disease states and immunological phenotypes. Several of the top co-occurrence clusters appeared to be linked to parvovirus B19, influenza, CMV and Epstein-Barr virus, according to a later analysis. HLA typing was unavailable for some donors at each locus, so association tests used only the typed subset. When HLA alleles, especially DR and DQ, strongly co-occurred, TCR associations were difficult to assign to individual alleles. Across donors, most TCR sequences were observed very rarely, whereas some public TCRs were present in many individuals. Because counts were too low, around 18 rarely observed V segments, including chromosome 9 orphons, were left out of the earlier analysis of several hundred of the donors. Immune exposure information for the cohort was limited to CMV serostatus. A few of the identified cytomegalovirus-associated TCR beta chains were confirmed in vitro to be specific for cytomegalovirus antigens. A total of 164 TCR beta chains were listed by the study as associated with cytomegalovirus. Linkage disequilibrium might explain the correlated functional status among segregating V segments, but an unknown experimental factor could not be excluded. A further reported finding was that TCR beta sequences accurately predicted the HLA-A and HLA-B alleles for most subjects in the first cohort. The 87-base-pair reads could not distinguish some IMGT-functional V segments, including TRBV6-2 and TRBV6-3, so those segments were excluded. V-gene and J-gene trimming of TCR beta chains was associated with a missense DCLRE1C variant in a later genetic analysis, and the association was replicated in an independent cohort. Roughly uniform sequencing depth across donors was assumed in presence/absence analyses, although this assumption may not hold. In a later analysis, the rate of TCR association differed among HLA loci, with DRB1 alleles having the most associated TCRs and HLA-C alleles having the fewest. A group of highly shared sequence variants was considered likely to be a technical artifact of the sequencing pipeline. A later analysis found that most CMV-associated TCR beta chains appeared HLA-restricted, with HLA associations seemingly driven largely by CMV exposure. Only TCR beta chains were sequenced in this cohort, and the absence of alpha or paired-chain data limited detectable features.

The rearranged segments are TRBV6-6 and TRBJ2-7; the D segment could be TRBD1, given 6 matching bases. The sequenced sample consisted of PBMCs. This sequence originates from a man aged 18 to 35 in good health and CMV-seronegative. The DNA sequence reads TGTGCCAGCAGTCACATACCAGGGGCTAGCTCCTACGAGCAGTACTTC. Its protein product is CASSHIPGASSYEQYF.